Listed below are T cell receptor beta chains from one sample, sequenced in a study of Ad26.COV2.S vaccination and SARS-CoV-2 variants. Here immunoSEQ multiplex PCR was the method, and the copy in TCRdb shows in-frame clones only, minus some. The sample records about 480,000 clones, about 83% being singletons. The sample in question was peripheral blood, obtained in a trial of Ad26.COV2.S vaccine versus placebo. The receptors come from a person aged 18 to 59 who received the Ad26.COV2.S COVID-19 vaccine or a placebo. Each CDR3 is given with its conserved first and last residue.

CDR3 protein | J gene | V gene
CASSPGQGVETQYF | TRBJ2-5 | TRBV7-2
CASSAGPQGETQYF | TRBJ2-5 | TRBV9
CASSQRSGLARDQETQYF | TRBJ2-5 | TRBV3-1/TRBV3-2
CASSGPGTSTADTQYF | TRBJ2-3 | TRBV2
CASSLSTSGRTSTDTQYF | TRBJ2-3 | TRBV7-2
CASSLAARSEAFF | TRBJ1-1 | TRBV7-2
CADGAVSSTDTQYF | TRBJ2-3 | TRBV7-8
CASSYDSTNYGYTF | TRBJ1-2 | TRBV6-5
CASSVATGGPHEQYF | TRBJ2-7 | TRBV9
CACGTGYGYTF | TRBJ1-2 | TRBV30
CASSVVIQGSTEAFF | TRBJ1-1 | TRBV9
CSGAGAYGYTF | TRBJ1-2 | TRBV29-1
CATSRDSGTGGYEQYF | TRBJ2-7 | TRBV15
CAISEQIYNSPLHF | TRBJ1-6 | TRBV10-3
CASSEPLAAKNIQYF | TRBJ2-4 | TRBV6-1
CASSQAQGQGMGYTF | TRBJ1-2 | TRBV3-1/TRBV3-2
CASSQEAGIVFF | TRBJ2-4 | TRBV3-1/TRBV3-2
CAIEGRGNYGYTF | TRBJ1-2 | TRBV28
CASSPASWGNEQFF | TRBJ2-1 | TRBV3-1/TRBV3-2
CASSLLTGELFF | TRBJ2-2 | TRBV19
CASSPGHPNTEAFF | TRBJ1-1 | TRBV5-6
CASSLAWRSRTEAFF | TRBJ1-1 | TRBV5-8
CATKRGLSDTEAFF | TRBJ1-1 | TRBV2
CASSLAYTDTQYF | TRBJ2-3 | TRBV5-6
CASSLGRGGEQYF | TRBJ2-7 | TRBV5-4
CASSKPGTGAGELFF | TRBJ2-2 | TRBV11-3
CASSGPGQTRAFF | TRBJ1-1 | TRBV25-1
CASSYGTAFGYTF | TRBJ1-2 | TRBV12-1
CASSLTPNMNTEAFF | TRBJ1-1 | TRBV7-2
CASRQGDFYTDTQYF | TRBJ2-3 | TRBV6-5
CASNDRMNTEAFF | TRBJ1-1 | TRBV19
CASSQRTGPSGGYTF | TRBJ1-2 | TRBV7-2
CASKMNTEAFF | TRBJ1-1 | TRBV28
CASSPMGASGDNEQFF | TRBJ2-1 | TRBV7-7
CASSTLRFGEKLFF | TRBJ1-4 | TRBV28
CASSRGPATHSEQFF | TRBJ2-1 | TRBV5-6
CASSLDGGAGSSYEQYF | TRBJ2-7 | TRBV5-1
CASTTKTGNTIYF | TRBJ1-3 | TRBV28
CASSSGQGRTEAFF | TRBJ1-1 | TRBV5-1
CASSQDGAGGNQPQHF | TRBJ1-5 | TRBV4-2
CASRGGQGNTEAFF | TRBJ1-1 | TRBV5-1
CASSQGLAGADTQYF | TRBJ2-3 | TRBV3-1/TRBV3-2
CASSEALKTQYF | TRBJ2-5 | TRBV14
CAWSSGRAFLNEQFF | TRBJ2-1 | TRBV30
CASSFRGDSWRATNEKLFF | TRBJ1-4 | TRBV27
CASSQVLLATYEQYF | TRBJ2-7 | TRBV4-1
CASSWQGAESPLHF | TRBJ1-6 | TRBV5-6
CASSFRGYTF | TRBJ1-2 | TRBV28
CASGKREGTDTQYF | TRBJ2-3 | TRBV28
CASSMDSLTRSGANVLTF | TRBJ2-6 | TRBV19
CASSLRRDRHYEQYF | TRBJ2-7 | TRBV3-1/TRBV3-2
CATSGGLYEQYF | TRBJ2-7 | TRBV6-1
CASSLGQAGNQPQHF | TRBJ1-5 | TRBV2
CASSSLDPSSYNEQFF | TRBJ2-1 | TRBV6-5
CASSFSSRQEQYF | TRBJ2-7 | TRBV7-2
CASSIAPMNTEAFF | TRBJ1-1 | TRBV19
CATSRSPTKLGANVLTF | TRBJ2-6 | TRBV15
CASSPRTSGANTINEQFF | TRBJ2-1 | TRBV18
CASNLGLDAYEQYF | TRBJ2-7 | TRBV28